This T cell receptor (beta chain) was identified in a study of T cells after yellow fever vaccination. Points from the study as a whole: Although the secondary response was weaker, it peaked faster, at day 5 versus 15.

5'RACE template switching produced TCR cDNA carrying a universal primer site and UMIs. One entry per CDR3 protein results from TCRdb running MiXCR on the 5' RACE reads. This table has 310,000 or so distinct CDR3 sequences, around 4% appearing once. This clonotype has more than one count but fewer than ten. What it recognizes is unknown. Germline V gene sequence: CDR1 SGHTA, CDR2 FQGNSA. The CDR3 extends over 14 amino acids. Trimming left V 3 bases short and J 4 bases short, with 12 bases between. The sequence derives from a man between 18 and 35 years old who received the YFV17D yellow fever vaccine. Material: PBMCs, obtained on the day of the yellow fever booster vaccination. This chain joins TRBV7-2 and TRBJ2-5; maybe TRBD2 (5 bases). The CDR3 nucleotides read TGTGCCAGCAGCTTCTCGGAGGTGTCAGAGACCCAGTACTTC. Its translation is CASSFSEVSETQYF.